This T cell receptor beta chain derives from a study of T cells after yellow fever vaccination. About the research overall: In the case of low-cell-number fractions, SMART-Seq v4 Ultra Low Input was used for preparation.

A word on this clonotype: This CDR3 fails to terminate in the conserved phenylalanine or tryptophan, so it likely reflects a read error.

The V gene lost 4 bases and the J gene lost 10 bases, with 5 bases spanning the gap. The CDR3 has 10 residues. Germline-derived CDR1 and CDR2 are SEHNR and FQNEAQ (reference sequence). Points from the study as a whole: Boosting was followed by the reappearance of most primary-vaccination clones (approximately 95% CD4, around 91% CD8).

Production of TCR cDNA was by 5'RACE template switching, which also added a universal primer site and UMIs. TCRdb itself ran the 5' RACE reads through MiXCR, one entry per CDR3 protein. The sample shows around 88,000 distinct CDR3 sequences, about an eighth of them seen only once. This chain connects TRBV7-9 to TRBJ2-1, with D perhaps given as TRBD1 or TRBD2 (5 bases each). The sequence was collected from a man aged 18 to 29 who received the YFV17D yellow fever vaccine. Sequences were derived from CD8+ T cells not binding an NS4B(214-222) dextramer, sorted from PBMCs, sampled 20 to 25 days after the first yellow fever vaccination. CDR3 residues: CASSWGEQFL. CDR3 bases: TGTGCCAGCAGCTGGGGGGAGCAGTTCCTC.